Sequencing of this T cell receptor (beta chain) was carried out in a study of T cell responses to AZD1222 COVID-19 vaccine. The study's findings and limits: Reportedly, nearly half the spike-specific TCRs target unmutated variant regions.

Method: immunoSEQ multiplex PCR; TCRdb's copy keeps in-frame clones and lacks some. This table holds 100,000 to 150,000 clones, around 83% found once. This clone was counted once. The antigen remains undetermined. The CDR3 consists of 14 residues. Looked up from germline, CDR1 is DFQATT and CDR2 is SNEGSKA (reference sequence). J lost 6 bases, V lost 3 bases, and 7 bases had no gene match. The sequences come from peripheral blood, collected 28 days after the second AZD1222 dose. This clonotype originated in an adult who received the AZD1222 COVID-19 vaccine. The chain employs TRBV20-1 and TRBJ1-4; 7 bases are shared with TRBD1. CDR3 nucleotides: TGCAGTGCTAGTAGAGGGGGCGGGGATGAAAAACTGTTTTTT. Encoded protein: CSASRGGGDEKLFF.